These 30 T cell receptor beta chains were all obtained from the same sample, sequenced in a study of CD8+CD57+ T cells in acquired aplastic anemia. The template for TCR beta VDJ and CDR3 sequence profiling was genomic DNA. TCRdb re-derived calls from the reads in MiXCR, one entry per CDR3 protein. The sample consists of some 190,000 distinct CDR3 sequences, approximately 49% of them appearing once. Source material: sorted CD4+, CD8+, or CD8+CD57+ T cells (not recorded which) from PBMCs. The origin of the receptors is a human donor in good health.

The chain recombines TRBV7-6 with TRBJ2-1; TRBD2 aligns across 8 bases. Germline trimming cut 5 bases from V and 6 bases from J; bases unmatched to any gene: 3. The CDR3 has 13 amino acids. Germline V gene lookup returns CDR1 SGHVS and CDR2 FNYEAQ. DNA of the CDR3: TGTGCCAGCAGCAACGGGAGGGCCAATGAGCAGTTCTTC. This gives the protein CASSNGRANEQFF.

V gene TRBV18 combines with J gene TRBJ2-7; 13 bases match TRBD2. This CDR3 is 17 amino acids long. CDR1 and CDR2 (germline): KGHSH, LQKENI. The junction had 2 bases not matched to a gene; V was cut back by 0 bases and J by 0 bases. CDR3 sequence (DNA): TGTGCCAGCTCACCACCGGGACTAGCGGGACCCTCCTACGAGCAGTACTTC. Its protein product is CASSPPGLAGPSYEQYF.

This clonotype was recorded many times. This chain joins TRBV5-1 and TRBJ2-3; 7 bases match TRBD1. Germline values: CDR1 SGHRS, CDR2 YFSETQ. CDR3 size: 14 residues. Trimming at V came to 5 bases and at J to 2 bases, leaving 5 bases not matched to a gene. CDR3 bases: TGCGCCAGCAGGCCGGGACAGTACACAGATACGCAGTATTTT. Its translation is CASRPGQYTDTQYF.

This chain uses TRBV7-2 with TRBJ2-1, with D unresolved. V was clipped by 5 bases and J by 6 bases, with 11 bases between them. Germline CDR1 reads SGHTA; CDR2 reads FQGNSA. The CDR3 has 13 residues. DNA for the CDR3: TGTGCCAGCAGCATCAAGTACCGCAATGAGCAGTTCTTC. As protein: CASSIKYRNEQFF.

This clonotype appeared a few times. This chain joins TRBV4-1 and TRBJ2-1, with 11 bases aligning to TRBD1. The CDR3 totals 14 residues. The V and J ends lost 2 bases and 8 bases, in that order; junction bases with no gene match: 2. Per the germline V gene, CDR1 is MGHRA and CDR2 is YSYEKL. The CDR3 sequence is CASSQRTGGHEQFF. The CDR3 DNA is TGCGCCAGCAGCCAAAGGACAGGGGGCCATGAGCAGTTCTTC.

The rearrangement uses TRBV10-3 and TRBJ1-6; D possibly corresponds to TRBD1 (6 bases). CDR1 is ENHRY and CDR2 is SYGVKD in the germline V gene. The length of the CDR3 is 13 residues. Trimming cost V 7 bases and J 11 bases, with 15 bases left between them. The CDR3 nucleotides read TGTGCCATCAACAGGGAGGGAGGAACACCCCTCCACTTT. Protein: CAINREGGTPLHF.

The chain is built from TRBV19 and TRBJ2-7; a possible D gene is TRBD2 (6 bases). The CDR3 contains 13 residues. Germline loops: CDR1 LNHDA, CDR2 SQIVND (reference sequence). The V end was cut by 4 bases, the J end by 4 bases, with 11 bases between. In nucleotides, the CDR3 is TGTGCCAGTAGTAGGGGACTTTCTTACGAGCAGTACTTC. It encodes CASSRGLSYEQYF.

This clonotype was seen a handful of times. This rearrangement joins TRBV6-1 to TRBJ2-1; TRBD1 aligns across 8 bases. Germline CDR1 MNHNS, CDR2 SASEGT. V lost 5 bases, J lost 3 bases, and 6 bases stayed unmatched. This CDR3 spans 15 amino acids. CDR3 amino acids: CASSPATGGYNEQFF. As DNA, the CDR3 is TGTGCCAGCAGTCCCGCCACAGGGGGCTACAATGAGCAGTTCTTC.

This clonotype was seen repeatedly, ten times or more. In nucleotides, the CDR3 is TGTGCCAGCAGCCAACCATCGGGTCCAGGGGGGGATACGCAGTATTTT. It encodes CASSQPSGPGGDTQYF. The gene calls are TRBV4-2 and TRBJ2-3, with D possibly matching TRBD1 (7 bases). The CDR3 has 16 amino acids. V gave up 2 bases and J gave up 6 bases, with 18 bases separating them. Germline V lookup: CDR1 LGHNA, CDR2 YNFKEQ.

The chain carries TRBV10-3 and TRBJ2-2; D call uncertain. V was clipped by 6 bases and J by 0 bases, with 11 bases between them. The CDR3 has 15 residues. Per germline, CDR1 ENHRY and CDR2 SYGVKD. The CDR3 sequence is CAIRGTGSNTGELFF. The CDR3 nucleotides are TGTGCCATCAGGGGAACGGGCTCGAACACCGGGGAGCTGTTTTTT.

Of note for this clonotype: This may come from a read error, since a much larger clone is one base off. The rearrangement uses TRBV11-1 and TRBJ2-3; no clear D gene. CDR1 and CDR2 from the germline V gene are SGHAT and FQDESV (reference sequence). The CDR3 is 14 residues long. The CDR3 region is CANSLFLGSDTQYF. In DNA, the CDR3 is TGTGCCAACAGCTTATTCTTAGGAAGTGATACGCAGTATTTT. The whole variable domain, filled in from reference TRBV11-1 and TRBJ2-3, reads EAEVAQSPRYKITEKSQAVAFWCDPISGHATLYWYRQILGQGPELLVQFQDESVVDDSQLPKDRFSAERLKGVDSTLKIQPAELGDSAMYLCANSLFLGSDTQYFGPGTRLTVL.

A few counts support this clonotype. The rearrangement uses TRBV24-1 and TRBJ2-1; D possibly matches TRBD1 or TRBD2 (5 bases each). The CDR3 spans 14 residues. Trimming took off 6 bases at V and 6 bases at J, with 14 bases between the two ends. The germline V gene has CDR1 KGHDR and CDR2 SFDVKD. In nucleotides, the CDR3 is TGTGCCACCAGTCCGTTCTTTGGGGGCAATGAGCAGTTCTTC. Translation: CATSPFFGGNEQFF.

The V gene is TRBV7-9, the J gene TRBJ2-5; no reliable D call. V was clipped by 7 bases and J by 0 bases, with 9 bases between them. Germline values: CDR1 SEHNR, CDR2 FQNEAQ (reference sequence). The CDR3 loop spans 13 amino acids. CDR3 nucleotides: TGTGCCAGCACCGCAGTTAACCAAGAGACCCAGTACTTC. This sequence encodes CASTAVNQETQYF. Complete variable domain (other parts from reference TRBV7-9 and TRBJ2-5): DTGVSQNPRHKITKRGQNVTFRCDPISEHNRLYWYRQTLGQGPEFLTYFQNEAQLEKSRLLSDRFSAERPKGSFSTLEIQRTEQGDSAMYLCASTAVNQETQYFGPGTRLLVL.

The chain employs TRBV19 and TRBJ1-6, with D uncertain. CDR1 and CDR2 from the germline V gene are LNHDA and SQIVND (reference sequence). V was clipped by 6 bases and J by 10 bases, with 19 bases between them. The CDR3 consists of 15 residues. CDR3 in DNA: TGTGCCAGTAGAATCCAGGAGGTTGGGTACTCACCCCTCCACTTT. It encodes CASRIQEVGYSPLHF.

This clonotype was counted a few times. This clone may be a read error of a much larger clone one base away. The V call is TRBV7-9, the J call TRBJ2-2; a weak D match, TRBD2 (6 bases). The CDR3 totals 15 residues. Germline V CDR1 and CDR2: SEHNR, FQNEAQ (reference sequence). The CDR3 nucleotides are TGTGCCAGCGGCTTAGGAACTAGCAGGGTCGAGGAGCTGTTTTTT. Residues: CASGLGTSRVEELFF.

This clonotype occurred a few times. The V gene is TRBV2, the J gene TRBJ2-2; D gene uncertain. This CDR3 contains 14 residues. Germline values: CDR1 SNHLY, CDR2 FYNNEI. Trimming removed 7 bases at V and 6 bases at J, with 15 bases between. As DNA, the CDR3 is TGTGCCAGCACCCTACATAATCTCCCCGGGGAGCTGTTTTTT. Its translation: CASTLHNLPGELFF.

This clonotype came up many times. The chain employs TRBV6-1 and TRBJ2-7; 16 bases agree with TRBD2. The V gene end was trimmed by 5 bases and the J gene end by 5 bases; junction bases not matched to a gene: 3. The CDR3 runs 15 residues. Germline V lookup: CDR1 MNHNS, CDR2 SASEGT. CDR3 DNA: TGTGCCAGCAGTCCGGGGACTAGCGGGAGGGACGAGCAGTACTTC. This sequence encodes CASSPGTSGRDEQYF.

The V call is TRBV19, the J call TRBJ2-1; D ambiguous. From germline, CDR1 is LNHDA and CDR2 SQIVND (reference sequence). The length of the CDR3 is 15 residues. V was clipped by 2 bases and J by 2 bases, with 10 bases between them. The chain's CDR3 is CASSIQPSTYNEQFF. Here the CDR3 DNA reads TGTGCCAGTAGTATACAGCCGAGTACCTACAATGAGCAGTTCTTC.

The table lists this clonotype with many counts. The rearrangement joins TRBV4-3 to TRBJ1-2, with TRBD1 matching 12 bases. With V trimmed by 4 bases and J by 7 bases, 7 bases remained unmatched. The CDR3 runs to 15 residues. Germline CDR1 and CDR2: LGHNA and YSLEER. The CDR3 DNA follows: TGCGCCAGCAGCCGAGCCGGGACAGGGGGCAGTGGCTACACCTTC. This encodes CASSRAGTGGSGYTF.

The J gene is TRBJ2-5, the V gene TRBV7-9, with 7 bases identical to TRBD1. The CDR3 length is 16 residues. The germline CDR1 and CDR2 sequences are SEHNR and FQNEAQ (reference sequence). V was clipped by 5 bases and J by 0 bases; unmatched bases: 9. The CDR3 DNA follows: TGTGCCAGCAGCCCAGGGGGATCACGGTACCAAGAGACCCAGTACTTC. Protein sequence: CASSPGGSRYQETQYF.

J is TRBJ2-7 and V is TRBV19; D is possibly TRBD2 (6 bases). Germline-derived CDR1 and CDR2 are LNHDA and SQIVND (reference sequence). V lost 8 bases, J lost 7 bases, and 18 bases lay in between. The CDR3 loop spans 13 amino acids. The DNA for the CDR3 is TGTGCCAGTGACGGAATTTCACGGGGGGAGCAGTACTTC. Translation gives CASDGISRGEQYF. Together with reference TRBV19 and TRBJ2-7, the CDR3 gives the full variable domain: DGGITQSPKYLFRKEGQNVTLSCEQNLNHDAMYWYRQDPGQGLRLIYYSQIVNDFQKGDIAEGYSVSREKKESFPLTVTSAQKNPTAFYLCASDGISRGEQYFGPGTRLTVT.

The table lists this clonotype with a few counts. V gene TRBV18 combines with J gene TRBJ2-5; D possibly corresponds to TRBD1 (5 bases). Germline lookup yields CDR1 KGHSH and CDR2 LQKENI. V lost 4 bases and J 1 base, leaving 13 bases between the germline ends. The CDR3 totals 15 residues. The CDR3 is CASSLLQELQETQYF. CDR3 in DNA: TGTGCCAGCTCACTACTACAGGAGCTCCAAGAGACCCAGTACTTC.

This clonotype has only a few counts. The chain uses TRBV29-1 and TRBJ2-5; D gene ambiguous. Between the trimmed V and J ends, which lost 0 bases and 2 bases, there was a span of 7 bases. The CDR3 extends over 13 amino acids. Germline V gene sequence: CDR1 SQVTM, CDR2 ANQGSEA. The CDR3 protein is CSVEEEDQETQYF. The CDR3 nucleotides read TGCAGCGTTGAAGAGGAAGATCAAGAGACCCAGTACTTC.

With regard to this clonotype: The germline gene is not matched at one end of the junction; a read error may be the cause. The chain is built from TRBV5-6 and TRBJ2-7; weak D call: TRBD1 (5 bases). Germline CDR1 SGHDT, CDR2 YYEEEE. This CDR3 comprises 12 residues. The CDR3 loop is CAGSLGQDEQYF. CDR3 bases: TGTGCCGGCAGCTTGGGGCAGGACGAGCAGTACTTC.

For this clonotype: A clone one base away is much larger, so this may be a read error. The chain has TRBV11-3 and TRBJ2-1, with TRBD2 identical over 7 bases. The CDR3 consists of 13 residues. Germline V gene lookup returns CDR1 SGHNT and CDR2 YENEEA. With V trimmed by 8 bases and J by 8 bases, 9 bases remained unmatched. This CDR3 is CASVGRSDDEQFF. Written as DNA, the CDR3 is TGTGCCAGCGTCGGGAGGAGCGACGATGAGCAGTTCTTC. The full variable domain, in which reference TRBV11-3 and TRBJ2-1 provide the parts outside the CDR3, is EAGVVQSPRYKIIEKKQPVAFWCNPISGHNTLYWYLQNLGQGPELLIRYENEEAVDDSQLPKDRFSAERLKGVDSTLKIQPAELGDSAVYLCASVGRSDDEQFFGPGTRLTVL.

This chain uses TRBV24-1 with TRBJ2-1, with 8 positions matching TRBD1. The germline CDR1 and CDR2 sequences are KGHDR and SFDVKD. The CDR3 runs 16 residues. J gave up 4 bases and V 3 bases, and 7 bases lay outside the gene matches. In DNA, the CDR3 is TGTGCCACCAGTGATGTAGACAGGGGAAGGTACAATGAGCAGTTCTTC. This encodes CATSDVDRGRYNEQFF.

This clonotype appeared a single time. The chain recombines TRBV11-1 with TRBJ1-3; D is undetermined. The length of the CDR3 is 17 residues. V lost 5 bases, J lost 3 bases, and 20 bases lay in between. Germline CDR1 reads SGHAT; CDR2 reads FQDESV (reference sequence). CDR3 sequence (DNA): TGTGCCAGCAGCACACAAAGACAAAACTTACTTGGAAACACCATATATTTT. Translation gives CASSTQRQNLLGNTIYF.

CDR3 residues: CASSSLGQNTDTQYF. The CDR3 DNA reads TGTGCCAGCAGCTCGCTGGGACAGAACACAGATACGCAGTATTTT. The chain carries TRBV2 and TRBJ2-3; the match to TRBD1 covers 7 bases. CDR1 SNHLY and CDR2 FYNNEI come from the germline V gene. The junction had 8 bases not matched to a gene; V was cut back by 6 bases and J by 2 bases. The CDR3 spans 15 residues.

At least ten counts were recorded for this clonotype. V usage is TRBV11-2 and J usage is TRBJ2-1; no firm D call. CDR1 is SGHAT and CDR2 is FQNNGV in the germline V gene. The CDR3 contains 15 residues. Deletions cut 4 bases from V and 3 bases from J, with 13 bases between. The CDR3 is CASSWRHGFYNEQFF. The CDR3 nucleotides read TGTGCCAGCAGCTGGAGACATGGGTTCTACAATGAGCAGTTCTTC.

The V call is TRBV7-9, the J call TRBJ1-2; D perhaps matches TRBD1 (5 bases). Trimming took 1 base from V and 2 from J, leaving 17 bases between them. This CDR3 has 17 residues. The germline CDR1 and CDR2 sequences are SEHNR and FQNEAQ (reference sequence). CDR3 amino acids: CASSLENWGPTNYGYTF. DNA for the CDR3: TGTGCCAGCAGCTTAGAAAATTGGGGCCCCACCAACTATGGCTACACCTTC.